Reported below is one T cell receptor (beta chain). Its antigen is undetermined. The data derive from a study of shared clonotypes between healthy human individuals. Study-level results: There were few donors, and this limited the genetic and exposure-history diversity represented. Between a handful of donors, naive CD4 clonotypes were shared at a level of about 5%.

The assay used deep level. In the original workflow: Because ImmunoSEQ provided only junction sequences with no quality scores, the filtering differed. The repertoire was sequenced with immunoSEQ multiplex PCR; TCRdb's copy has only in-frame clones and lacks some. V and J calls and clone size are those listed in that table; D and trimming were worked out from the DNA. The sample has roughly 2.2 million clones, roughly 92% seen once; the top ten hold about 0.36%. V was clipped by 1 base and J by 11 bases, with 15 bases between them. Germline CDR1 reads SEHNR; CDR2 reads FQNEAQ (reference sequence). The CDR3 consists of 14 residues.

Input material: naive CD4+ T cells from PBMCs. Subset denoted: CD45RA+ positively selected. The sequence came from a young man in good health. Some clones in this sample may be carry-over from other donors' samples. The chain is built from TRBV7-9 and TRBJ1-5, with D uncertain. The CDR3 here is CASSLDGDRRTQHF. The CDR3 DNA sequence: TGTGCCAGCAGCTTAGACGGGGATCGGAGAACCCAGCATTTT.